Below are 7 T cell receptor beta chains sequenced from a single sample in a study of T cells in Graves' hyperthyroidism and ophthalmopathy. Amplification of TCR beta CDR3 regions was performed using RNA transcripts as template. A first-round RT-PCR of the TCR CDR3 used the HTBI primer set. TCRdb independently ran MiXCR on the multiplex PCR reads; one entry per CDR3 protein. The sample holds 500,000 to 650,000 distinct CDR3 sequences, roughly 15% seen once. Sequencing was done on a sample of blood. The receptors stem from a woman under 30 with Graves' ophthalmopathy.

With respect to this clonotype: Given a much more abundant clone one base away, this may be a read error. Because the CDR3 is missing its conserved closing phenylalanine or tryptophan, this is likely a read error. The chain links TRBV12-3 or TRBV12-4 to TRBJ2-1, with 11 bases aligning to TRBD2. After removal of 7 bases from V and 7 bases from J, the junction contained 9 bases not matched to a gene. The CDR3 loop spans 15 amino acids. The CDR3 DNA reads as TGTGCCAGCAACCCCCCGGGACTAGCGGCTAATGAGCAGTTCCTC. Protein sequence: CASNPPGLAANEQFL.

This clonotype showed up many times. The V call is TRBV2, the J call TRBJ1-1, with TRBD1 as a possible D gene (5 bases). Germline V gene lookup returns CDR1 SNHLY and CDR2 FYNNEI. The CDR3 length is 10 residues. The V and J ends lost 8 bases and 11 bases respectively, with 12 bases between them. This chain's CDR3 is CASGTEKAFF. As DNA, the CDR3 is TGTGCCAGCGGGACGGAGAAGGCTTTCTTT.

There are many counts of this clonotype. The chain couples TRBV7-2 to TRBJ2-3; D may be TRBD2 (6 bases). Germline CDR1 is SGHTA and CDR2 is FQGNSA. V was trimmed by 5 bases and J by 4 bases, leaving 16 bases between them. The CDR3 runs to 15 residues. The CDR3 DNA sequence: TGTGCCAGCAGCACCCCTGGAGGGGCGTCAGATACGCAGTATTTT. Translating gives CASSTPGGASDTQYF.

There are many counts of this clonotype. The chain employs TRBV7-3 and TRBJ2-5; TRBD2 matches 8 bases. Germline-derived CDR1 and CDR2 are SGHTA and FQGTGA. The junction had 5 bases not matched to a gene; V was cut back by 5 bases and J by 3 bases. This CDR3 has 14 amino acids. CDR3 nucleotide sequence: TGTGCCAGCAGCCCGCACGGGAGGGAAGAGACCCAGTACTTC. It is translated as CASSPHGREETQYF.

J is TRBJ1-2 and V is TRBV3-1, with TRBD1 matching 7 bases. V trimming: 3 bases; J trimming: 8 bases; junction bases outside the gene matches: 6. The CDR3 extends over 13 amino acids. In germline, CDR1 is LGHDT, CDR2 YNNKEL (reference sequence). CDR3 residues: CASSQRQGWGYTF. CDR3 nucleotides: TGTGCCAGCAGCCAGCGACAGGGCTGGGGCTACACCTTC.

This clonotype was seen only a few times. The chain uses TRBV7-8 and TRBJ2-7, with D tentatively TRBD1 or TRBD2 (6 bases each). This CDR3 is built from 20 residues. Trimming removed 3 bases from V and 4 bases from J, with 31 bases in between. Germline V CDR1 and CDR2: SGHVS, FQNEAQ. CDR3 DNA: TGTGCCAGCAGCTTCAACCCGGGACATCCCTCTTGGGGTGGACTATACGAGCAGTACTTC. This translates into CASSFNPGHPSWGGLYEQYF.

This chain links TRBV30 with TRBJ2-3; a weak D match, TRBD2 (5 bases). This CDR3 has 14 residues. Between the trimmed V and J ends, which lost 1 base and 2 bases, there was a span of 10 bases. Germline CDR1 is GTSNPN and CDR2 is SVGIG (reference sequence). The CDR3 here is CAWSAEEVTDTQYF. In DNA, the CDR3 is TGTGCCTGGAGTGCCGAGGAGGTCACAGATACGCAGTATTTT.